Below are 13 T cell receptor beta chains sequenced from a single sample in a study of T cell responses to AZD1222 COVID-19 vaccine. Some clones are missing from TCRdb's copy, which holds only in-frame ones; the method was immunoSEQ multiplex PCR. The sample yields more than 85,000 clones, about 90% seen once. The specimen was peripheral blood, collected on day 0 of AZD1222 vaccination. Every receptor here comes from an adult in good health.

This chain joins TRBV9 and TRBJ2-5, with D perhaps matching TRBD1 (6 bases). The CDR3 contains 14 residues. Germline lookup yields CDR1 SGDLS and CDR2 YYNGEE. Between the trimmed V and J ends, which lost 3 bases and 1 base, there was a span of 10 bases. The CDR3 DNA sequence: TGTGCCAGCAGCGCACAGGGATTCCAAGAGACCCAGTACTTC. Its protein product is CASSAQGFQETQYF.

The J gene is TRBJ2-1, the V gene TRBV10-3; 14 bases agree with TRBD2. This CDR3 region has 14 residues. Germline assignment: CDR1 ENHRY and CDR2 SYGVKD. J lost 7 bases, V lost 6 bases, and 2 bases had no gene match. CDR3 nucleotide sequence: TGTGCCATCAGGGGGACTAGCGGGAGTAATGAGCAGTTCTTC. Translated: CAIRGTSGSNEQFF.

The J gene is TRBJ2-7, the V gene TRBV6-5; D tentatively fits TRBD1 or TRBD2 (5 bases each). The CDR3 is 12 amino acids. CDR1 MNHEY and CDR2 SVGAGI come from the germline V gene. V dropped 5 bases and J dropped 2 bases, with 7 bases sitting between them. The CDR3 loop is CASSQGAYEQYF. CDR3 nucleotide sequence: TGTGCCAGCAGTCAGGGAGCCTACGAGCAGTACTTC.

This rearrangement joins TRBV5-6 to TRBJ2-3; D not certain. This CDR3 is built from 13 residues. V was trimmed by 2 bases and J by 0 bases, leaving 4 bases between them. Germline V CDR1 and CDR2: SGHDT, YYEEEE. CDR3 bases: TGTGCCAGCAGCTTTAGTAGCACAGATACGCAGTATTTT. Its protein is CASSFSSTDTQYF.

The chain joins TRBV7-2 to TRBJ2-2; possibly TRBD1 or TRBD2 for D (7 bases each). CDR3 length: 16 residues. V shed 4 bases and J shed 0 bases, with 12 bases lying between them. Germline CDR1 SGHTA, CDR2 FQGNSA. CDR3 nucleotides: TGTGCCAGCAGCTCCCAGGGGGGGTCGAACACCGGGGAGCTGTTTTTT. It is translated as CASSSQGGSNTGELFF.

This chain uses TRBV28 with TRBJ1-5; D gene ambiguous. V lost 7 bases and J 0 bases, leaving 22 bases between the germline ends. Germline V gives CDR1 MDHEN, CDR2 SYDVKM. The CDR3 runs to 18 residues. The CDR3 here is CASKGLGRLWGSNQPQHF. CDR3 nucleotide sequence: TGTGCCAGCAAAGGCTTAGGGCGGCTATGGGGTAGCAATCAGCCCCAGCATTTT.

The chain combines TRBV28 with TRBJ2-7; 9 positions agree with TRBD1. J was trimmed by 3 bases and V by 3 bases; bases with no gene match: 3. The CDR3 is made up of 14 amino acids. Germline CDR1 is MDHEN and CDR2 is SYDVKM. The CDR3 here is CASSLGTGLYEQYF. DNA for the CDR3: TGTGCCAGCAGTTTGGGGACAGGGCTCTACGAGCAGTACTTC.

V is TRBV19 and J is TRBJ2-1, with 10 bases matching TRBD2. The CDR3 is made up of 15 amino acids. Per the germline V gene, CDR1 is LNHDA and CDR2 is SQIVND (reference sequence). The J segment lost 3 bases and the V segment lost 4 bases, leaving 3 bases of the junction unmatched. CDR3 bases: TGTGCCAGTAGTACCCTAGCGGGAGTCTACAATGAGCAGTTCTTC. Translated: CASSTLAGVYNEQFF.

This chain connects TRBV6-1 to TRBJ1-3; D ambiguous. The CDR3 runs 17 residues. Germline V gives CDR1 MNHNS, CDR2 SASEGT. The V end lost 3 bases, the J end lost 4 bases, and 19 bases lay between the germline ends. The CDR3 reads CASSDQPRTTGGNTIYF. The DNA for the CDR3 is TGTGCCAGCAGTGATCAGCCCAGAACGACGGGCGGAAACACCATATATTTT.

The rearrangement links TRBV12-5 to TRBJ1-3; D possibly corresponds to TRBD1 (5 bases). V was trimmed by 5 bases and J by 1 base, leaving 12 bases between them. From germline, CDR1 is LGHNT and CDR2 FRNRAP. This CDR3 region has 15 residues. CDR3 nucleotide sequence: TGTGCTAGTGGTCGGGGTCGGGGGTCTGGAAACACCATATATTTT. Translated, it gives CASGRGRGSGNTIYF.

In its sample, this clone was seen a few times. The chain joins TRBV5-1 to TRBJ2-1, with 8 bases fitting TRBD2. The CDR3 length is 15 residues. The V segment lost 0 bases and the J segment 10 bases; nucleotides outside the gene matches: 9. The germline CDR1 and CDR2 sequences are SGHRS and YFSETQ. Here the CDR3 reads CASSLAAGGAREQFF. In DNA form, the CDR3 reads TGCGCCAGCAGCTTGGCCGCCGGGGGGGCCCGAGAGCAGTTCTTC. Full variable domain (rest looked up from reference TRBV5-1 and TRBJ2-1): KAGVTQTPRYLIKTRGQQVTLSCSPISGHRSVSWYQQTPGQGLQFLFEYFSETQRNKGNFPGRFSGRQFSNSRSEMNVSTLELGDSALYLCASSLAAGGAREQFFGPGTRLTVL.

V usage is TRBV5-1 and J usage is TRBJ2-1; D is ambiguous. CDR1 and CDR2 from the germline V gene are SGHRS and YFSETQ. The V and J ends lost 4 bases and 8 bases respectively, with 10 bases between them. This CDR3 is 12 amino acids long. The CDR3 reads CASSDIVYEQFF. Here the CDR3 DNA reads TGCGCCAGCAGCGACATAGTCTATGAGCAGTTCTTC.

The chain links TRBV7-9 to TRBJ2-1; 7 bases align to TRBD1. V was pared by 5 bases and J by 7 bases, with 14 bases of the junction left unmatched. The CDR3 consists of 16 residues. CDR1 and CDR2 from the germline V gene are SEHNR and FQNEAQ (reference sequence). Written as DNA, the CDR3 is TGTGCCAGCAGCCGGGGACAGTTTAAGTCCGGGAATGAGCAGTTCTTC. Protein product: CASSRGQFKSGNEQFF.